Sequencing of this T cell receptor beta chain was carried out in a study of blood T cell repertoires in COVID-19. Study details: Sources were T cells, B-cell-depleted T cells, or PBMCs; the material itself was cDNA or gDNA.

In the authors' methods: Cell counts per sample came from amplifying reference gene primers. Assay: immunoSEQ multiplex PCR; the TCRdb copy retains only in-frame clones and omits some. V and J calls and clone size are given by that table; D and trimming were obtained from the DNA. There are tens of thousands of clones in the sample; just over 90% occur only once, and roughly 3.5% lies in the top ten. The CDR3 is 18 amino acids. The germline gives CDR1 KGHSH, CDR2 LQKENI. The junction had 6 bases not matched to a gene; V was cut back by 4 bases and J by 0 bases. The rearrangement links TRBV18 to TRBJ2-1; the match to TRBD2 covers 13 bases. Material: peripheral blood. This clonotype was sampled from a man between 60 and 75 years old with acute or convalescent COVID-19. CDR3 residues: CASSRIGTSGNSYNEQFF. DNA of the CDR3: TGTGCCAGCTCACGGATCGGGACTAGCGGGAACTCCTACAATGAGCAGTTCTTC.